The table lists the clone carrying this TCR beta chain with a few counts. This entry comes from a study of T-cell memory formation after mild COVID-19. The 5'RACE method, run with constant-segment primers, produced TCR alpha and TCR beta cDNA libraries (carrying sample barcodes and UMIs). A single record per CDR3 protein comes from TCRdb applying MiXCR to the 5' RACE reads. The sample holds approximately 300,000 distinct CDR3 sequences, roughly 15% seen once. CDR1 and CDR2 from the germline V gene are SGHDT and YYEEEE. After removal of 4 bases from V and 1 base from J, the junction contained 6 bases not matched to a gene. The CDR3 extends over 15 amino acids.

The TCR was taken from a man younger than 30 who had mild COVID-19 (a few samples of this study predate the infection). Cell type and time point are not known. This chain connects TRBV5-6 to TRBJ1-1; TRBD1 matches 8 bases. Sample: PBMCs or a T cell subset sorted from them (not recorded which). As DNA, the CDR3 is TGTGCCAGCAGCCTATTGGGACAGGCGAACACTGAAGCTTTCTTT. Translated, it gives CASSLLGQANTEAFF.